The 21 T cell receptor beta chains below were found in one sample sequenced in a study of T cells in Graves' hyperthyroidism and ophthalmopathy. RNA transcripts were the template for amplifying TCR beta CDR3 regions. The HTBI primer set served for first-round RT-PCR of the TCR CDR3. From the multiplex PCR reads, TCRdb called clonotypes with MiXCR, one entry per CDR3 protein. The table shows roughly 500,000 distinct CDR3 sequences, with 15% to 20% occurring only once. Sample: blood. These receptors were obtained from a woman aged 30 to 39 with Graves' ophthalmopathy.

This clonotype was seen only a few times. The chain joins TRBV12-3 or TRBV12-4 to TRBJ2-5; tentative D call: TRBD1 (5 bases). The CDR3 contains 12 residues. V was cut by 4 bases and J by 7 bases, with 10 bases left in between. The CDR3 here is CASSSPRGTQYF. The DNA of the CDR3 is TGTGCCAGCAGTTCCCCTAGGGGGACCCAGTACTTC.

This clonotype has ten or more counts. The J gene is TRBJ1-2, the V gene TRBV30, with D possibly matching TRBD1 (5 bases). V gave up 7 bases and J gave up 4 bases, with 10 bases separating them. CDR1 GTSNPN and CDR2 SVGIG come from the germline V gene (reference sequence). The CDR3 sequence is 11 residues long. Here the CDR3 reads CASGRTYGYTF. CDR3 coding DNA: TGTGCCTCGGGACGGACCTATGGCTACACCTTC.

In this sample, this clonotype turned up a few times. This rearrangement joins TRBV5-1 to TRBJ1-4; perhaps TRBD1 as D (5 bases). The CDR3 has 14 residues. Trimming took 1 base from V and 5 from J, leaving 9 bases between them. CDR1 SGHRS and CDR2 YFSETQ come from the germline V gene. CDR3 sequence reads: CASSLRDPNEKLFF. CDR3 in DNA: TGCGCCAGCAGCTTGCGGGACCCGAATGAAAAACTGTTTTTT.

This clonotype was recorded at least ten times. J is TRBJ2-3 and V is TRBV2; unclear D gene. Germline CDR1 is SNHLY and CDR2 is FYNNEI. The V gene lost 6 bases and the J gene lost 0 bases, with 10 bases spanning the gap. The CDR3 is 14 amino acids. CDR3 sequence (DNA): TGTGCCAGCAGCCGACTCTCTAGCACAGATACGCAGTATTTT. This translates into CASSRLSSTDTQYF.

This clonotype was recorded at least ten times. In DNA form, the CDR3 reads TGTGCCAGCAATCGCCGCTTGGGAGAGACCCAGTACTTC. This encodes CASNRRLGETQYF. J is TRBJ2-5 and V is TRBV28, with D uncertain. The CDR3 sequence is 13 residues long. Germline loops: CDR1 MDHEN, CDR2 SYDVKM. V lost 7 bases, J lost 4 bases, and 13 bases lay in between.

Only a few counts were recorded for this clonotype. The V and J genes are TRBV15 and TRBJ2-2, with D perhaps matching TRBD2 (6 bases). Germline values: CDR1 LNHNV, CDR2 YYDKDF (reference sequence). CDR3 length equals 14 residues. The V gene lost 0 bases and the J gene lost 6 bases, with 8 bases spanning the gap. CDR3 sequence (DNA): TGTGCCACCAGCAGAGAACTAGCTGCCGGGGAGCTGTTTTTT. Translated, it gives CATSRELAAGELFF.

The gene calls are TRBV19 and TRBJ2-1; either TRBD1 or TRBD2 may supply D (5 bases each). The CDR3 loop spans 15 amino acids. V was trimmed by 5 bases and J by 6 bases, leaving 17 bases between them. Germline lookup yields CDR1 LNHDA and CDR2 SQIVND (reference sequence). The CDR3 bases are TGTGCCAGTAGTTCGGTATCCGGGGCCCGCAATGAGCAGTTCTTC. Encoded protein: CASSSVSGARNEQFF.

This clonotype was counted ten times or more. V is TRBV2 and J is TRBJ2-7; unclear D gene. V lost 3 bases and J 2 bases, leaving 8 bases between the germline ends. Germline lookup yields CDR1 SNHLY and CDR2 FYNNEI. The CDR3 sequence is 13 residues long. CDR3 in DNA: TGTGCCAGCAGTGAGTGGGATACCTACGAGCAGTACTTC. This translates into CASSEWDTYEQYF.

This clonotype showed up many times. The chain recombines TRBV27 with TRBJ2-3; 7 bases map to TRBD2. J lost 4 bases, V lost 1 base, and 5 bases had no gene match. From germline, CDR1 is MNHEY and CDR2 SMNVEV (reference sequence). The CDR3 has 15 residues. CDR3 amino acids: CASSLWTSNADTQYF. As DNA, the CDR3 is TGTGCCAGCAGTTTATGGACTAGTAACGCAGATACGCAGTATTTT.

Only a few counts were recorded for this clonotype. The CDR3 loop is CASSVGTSATDTQYF. The CDR3 coding sequence is TGTGCCAGCAGTGTTGGGACTTCCGCCACAGATACGCAGTATTTT. The V gene is TRBV3-1, the J gene TRBJ2-3, with D possibly matching TRBD2 (6 bases). The germline V and J ends were trimmed by 6 bases and 2 bases, with 15 bases remaining between them. Germline loops: CDR1 LGHDT, CDR2 YNNKEL (reference sequence). There are 15 residues in the CDR3.

This clonotype has more than one count but fewer than ten. The chain couples TRBV4-3 to TRBJ2-1, with D possibly TRBD1 on 6 matching bases. Germline V gene data show CDR1 as LGHNA and CDR2 as YSLEER. Deletions cut 1 base from V and 3 bases from J, with 13 bases between. The CDR3 runs 16 residues. CDR3 residues: CASSQGAGADYNEQFF. The DNA of the CDR3 is TGCGCCAGCAGCCAAGGGGCAGGGGCTGACTACAATGAGCAGTTCTTC.

The V gene is TRBV4-1, the J gene TRBJ1-1; weak D call: TRBD1 (5 bases). V lost 1 base and J lost 8, with 14 bases in between. The CDR3 has 14 amino acids. The germline V gene has CDR1 MGHRA and CDR2 YSYEKL. In DNA, the CDR3 is TGCGCCAGCAGCCAAGTTGGGGGGGTCCCCGAAGCTTTCTTT. Its protein product is CASSQVGGVPEAFF.

The table lists this clonotype with many counts. The gene calls are TRBV6-2 or TRBV6-3 and TRBJ2-5, with no clear D. CDR1 and CDR2 from the germline V gene are MNHEY and SVGEGT. V lost 6 bases, J lost 4 bases, and 15 bases lay in between. The length of the CDR3 is 14 residues. The CDR3 DNA is TGTGCCAGCAGGGCCGACACCCTTTTAGAGACCCAGTACTTC. Its protein product is CASRADTLLETQYF.

This clonotype occurred many times. V is TRBV28 and J is TRBJ2-7; TRBD2 agrees at 7 bases. The V segment lost 5 bases and the J segment 2 bases; nucleotides outside the gene matches: 6. Germline loops: CDR1 MDHEN, CDR2 SYDVKM. The CDR3 runs 14 residues. The CDR3 here is CASSHSGNTYEQYF. The CDR3, as DNA: TGTGCCAGCAGTCACAGCGGGAATACCTACGAGCAGTACTTC. Supplemented by reference TRBV28 and TRBJ2-7, the full variable domain reads DVKVTQSSRYLVKRTGEKVFLECVQDMDHENMFWYRQDPGLGLRLIYFSYDVKMKEKGDIPEGYSVSREKKERFSLILESASTNQTSMYLCASSHSGNTYEQYFGPGTRLTVT.

This clonotype showed up many times. The chain has TRBV6-1 and TRBJ1-3; D is uncertain. Trimming cost V 5 bases and J 3 bases, with 11 bases left between them. CDR3 size: 14 residues. Germline values: CDR1 MNHNS, CDR2 SASEGT. CDR3 DNA: TGTGCCAGCAGTCTTGACTATGGTGGAAACACCATATATTTT. Translated, it gives CASSLDYGGNTIYF.

The chain links TRBV30 to TRBJ1-2; no definite D call. There are 11 residues in the CDR3. Germline V gene lookup returns CDR1 GTSNPN and CDR2 SVGIG (reference sequence). V gave up 0 bases and J gave up 8 bases, with 7 bases separating them. This chain's CDR3 is CAWSVLWGYTF. In DNA form, the CDR3 reads TGTGCCTGGAGTGTACTTTGGGGCTACACCTTC.

A single count supports this clonotype. The chain joins TRBV4-3 to TRBJ2-7, with TRBD2 matching 9 bases. This CDR3 contains 16 residues. The germline V gene encodes CDR1 LGHNA and CDR2 YSLEER. Trimming took 2 bases from V and 7 from J; bases not matched to a gene: 12. The CDR3 region has the DNA TGCGCCAGCAGCCAACGGTTAGCGGGAGTGGGTAGGGAGCAGTACTTC. Translation gives CASSQRLAGVGREQYF.

The table lists this clonotype with many counts. The chain joins TRBV18 to TRBJ2-2; D not certain. The CDR3 has 13 residues. Trimming pared 11 bases from V and 3 bases from J, leaving 13 bases between. From germline, CDR1 is KGHSH and CDR2 LQKENI. Written as DNA, the CDR3 is TGTGCCGCTTCTGGGTCTGACACCGGGGAGCTGTTTTTT. This codes for CAASGSDTGELFF.

The chain is built from TRBV20-1 and TRBJ2-7, with 12 nucleotides matching TRBD1. This CDR3 contains 14 residues. J was trimmed by 3 bases and V by 4 bases; bases with no gene match: 4. The V gene's germline CDR1 is DFQATT and CDR2 SNEGSKA (reference sequence). CDR3 protein: CSATGTGGNYEQYF. The DNA for the CDR3 is TGCAGTGCTACCGGGACAGGGGGCAACTACGAGCAGTACTTC.

This clonotype was found many times. The genes are TRBV29-1 and TRBJ1-2; a possible D gene is TRBD1 (5 bases). The germline gives CDR1 SQVTM, CDR2 ANQGSEA. CDR3 length: 12 amino acids. CDR3 residues: CSASGGHYGYTF. The CDR3 bases are TGCAGTGCTTCCGGGGGTCACTATGGCTACACCTTC.

The chain couples TRBV7-7 to TRBJ2-1; perhaps TRBD2 as D (5 bases). With 3 bases removed from V and 8 bases from J, the gap between germline ends came to 17 bases. This CDR3 contains 15 residues. The germline V gene encodes CDR1 SSHAT and CDR2 FNYEAQ (reference sequence). CDR3 DNA: TGTGCCAGCAGCTTTGGTCTCGGACTTATGGATGAGCAGTTCTTC. This encodes CASSFGLGLMDEQFF.